This T cell receptor (beta chain) was captured in a study of T cells after yellow fever vaccination. Overall study findings and caveats: Re-detected after boosting: most primary clones, about 95% of CD4 and about 85% of CD8.

This clonotype has just a few counts. Its cognate antigen is unknown. Template switching by 5'RACE produced TCR cDNA, adding a universal primer site and UMIs. From the 5' RACE reads, TCRdb called clonotypes with MiXCR, one entry per CDR3 protein. The table records about 220,000 distinct CDR3 sequences, approximately 6.7% of them present only once. The germline V gene encodes CDR1 LNHNV and CDR2 YYDKDF (reference sequence). The CDR3 loop spans 15 amino acids. J was trimmed by 3 bases and V by 5 bases; bases with no gene match: 8. The source material was CD4+ T cells sorted from PBMCs, sampled on the day of the yellow fever booster vaccination. The source is a man younger than 45 who received the YFV17D yellow fever vaccine. The chain is built from TRBV15 and TRBJ2-7; 9 positions agree with TRBD1. The CDR3 sequence is CATSVAGTGYYEQYF. The CDR3 nucleotides are TGTGCCACCAGCGTGGCTGGGACAGGGTACTACGAGCAGTACTTC.